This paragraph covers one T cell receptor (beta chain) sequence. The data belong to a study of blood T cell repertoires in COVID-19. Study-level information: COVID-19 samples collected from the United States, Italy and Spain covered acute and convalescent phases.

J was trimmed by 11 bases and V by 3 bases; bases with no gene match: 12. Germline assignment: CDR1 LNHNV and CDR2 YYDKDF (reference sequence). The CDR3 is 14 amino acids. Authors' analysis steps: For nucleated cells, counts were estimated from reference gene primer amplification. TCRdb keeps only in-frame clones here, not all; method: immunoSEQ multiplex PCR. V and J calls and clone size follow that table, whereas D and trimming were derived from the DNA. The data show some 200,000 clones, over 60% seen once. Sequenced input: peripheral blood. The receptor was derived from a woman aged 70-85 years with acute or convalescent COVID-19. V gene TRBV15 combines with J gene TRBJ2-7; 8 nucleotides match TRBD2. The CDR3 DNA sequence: TGTGCCACCAGCAGCAACCGGGATGAGCGGGGGAAGTACTTC. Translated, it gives CATSSNRDERGKYF. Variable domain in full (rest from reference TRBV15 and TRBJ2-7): DAMVIQNPRYQVTQFGKPVTLSCSQTLNHNVMYWYQQKSSQAPKLLFHYYDKDFNNEADTPDNFQSRRPNTSFCFLDIRSPGLGDTAMYLCATSSNRDERGKYFGPGTRLTVT.